This T cell receptor beta chain derives from a study of blood T cell repertoires in COVID-19 (dated by TCRdb to about 2020). Concerning the study at large: Samples from collaborators originated in the United States, Italy and Spain and spanned both the acute and convalescent phases of COVID-19. The material from the prospective study consisted of cDNA or gDNA derived from T cells, B-cell-depleted T cells, or PBMCs. Deeply sampled blood TCRbeta repertoires from subjects exposed to, actively infected with, or recovered from COVID-19 were included in the dataset. The repertoires were released in a freely available public database meant as a resource for research on the immune response to SARS-CoV-2. Samples were obtained from the ongoing ImmuneRACE study (first 160 participants) and from 1,254 subjects provided by 6 global collaborators. Nearly every sample came with metadata listing a de-identified subject ID, COVID-19 status, age in years and sex. Where available, HLA class I and class II types were obtained from metadata supplied by the sample provider rather than from assay-based typing. Study-wide conclusions, independent of this receptor: How much clinical and demographic metadata was included differed by source and by participant, and the metadata was provided uncurated.

The CDR3 spans 16 residues, from the cysteine through the phenylalanine. The only DNA kept is the CDR3, 48 bases in frame from the first base. From V the trimming removes 2 bases and from J it removes 6 bases, while the gene matches leave 6 bases of the junction unaccounted for. The germline V gene (reference sequence) sets CDR1 to MNHNY and CDR2 to SVGAGI. Collaborating institutions collected whole blood in K2EDTA tubes following their own protocols. For TCRbeta analysis, collaborators shipped samples in one of three forms: frozen whole blood, isolated PBMCs, or DNA extracted from either of those sample types. The immunoSEQ Assay, a bias-controlled multiplex PCR, was used to amplify TCRbeta CDR3 regions from genomic DNA. The authors' analysis ran thus. Nucleated cell counts per sample were estimated from amplification of reference gene primers within the assay. To quantify the absolute abundance of each unique TCRbeta CDR3 rearrangement, sequence reads were collapsed and filtered. For each sample, productive Simpson clonality was calculated as the square root of Simpson's diversity index over productive rearrangements. TCRdb limited this immuneACCESS table to in-frame rearrangements with V and J called. A share of clones is missing; checked studies link under half to unresolved V genes, and the rest is unexplained. The V and J calls and clone size come from that table; D and trimming were worked out from the DNA. This sample has under 55,000 clones in its table, and 70% to 90% of those were observed once. The top ten clonotypes cover approximately 27% of the sample.

Turning to this clone: Its binding antigen is unknown. No qualities accompany the bases; no much larger clone lies one base away.

The origin of this receptor is a human donor in a cohort sampled during active COVID-19. The sample comprised peripheral blood. The V gene is TRBV6-6 and the J gene is TRBJ2-1, and TRBD2 aligns with 11 junction nucleotides. In nucleotide form, the sequence is TGTGCCAGCAGTTACAGGCTAGCGGGAGGTAGCAATGAGCAGTTCTTC. It is translated as CASSYRLAGGSNEQFF.